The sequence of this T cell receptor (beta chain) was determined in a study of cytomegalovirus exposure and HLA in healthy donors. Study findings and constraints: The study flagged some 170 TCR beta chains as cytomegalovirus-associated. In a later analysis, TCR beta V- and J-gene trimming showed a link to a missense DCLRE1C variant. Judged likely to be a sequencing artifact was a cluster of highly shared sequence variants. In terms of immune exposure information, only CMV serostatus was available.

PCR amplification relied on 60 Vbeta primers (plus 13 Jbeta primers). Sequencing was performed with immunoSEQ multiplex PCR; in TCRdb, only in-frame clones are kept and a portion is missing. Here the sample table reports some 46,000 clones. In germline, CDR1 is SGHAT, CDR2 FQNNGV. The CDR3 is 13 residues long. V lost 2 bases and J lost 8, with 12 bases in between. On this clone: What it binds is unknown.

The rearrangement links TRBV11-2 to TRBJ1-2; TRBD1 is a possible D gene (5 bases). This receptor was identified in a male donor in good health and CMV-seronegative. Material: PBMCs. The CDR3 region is CASSLPDSSGYTF. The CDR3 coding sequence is TGTGCCAGCAGCTTACCCGACAGTTCCGGCTACACCTTC.